The text below deals with one T cell receptor beta chain. The sample belongs to a study of blood T cell repertoires in COVID-19. Study overall: COVID-19 samples collected from the United States, Italy and Spain covered acute and convalescent phases. Sample material is recorded as cDNA or gDNA derived from T cells, B-cell-depleted T cells, or PBMCs.

In the original processing: Quantification of nucleated cells was approximated via reference gene primer amplification. Generated by immunoSEQ multiplex PCR, the TCRdb table keeps only in-frame clones and is missing some. That table furnishes V, J and clone size, whereas the DNA furnished D and trimming. The repertoire includes around 180,000 clones, around 82% of them detected once, and under 12% sits in the top ten. V lost 7 bases and J lost 9, with 10 bases in between. CDR1 is SNHLY, CDR2 FYNNEI, per germline. This CDR3 comprises 11 residues. Sequencing was done on a sample of peripheral blood. This chain links TRBV2 with TRBJ2-1; D unresolved. This TCR derives from an elderly woman with active or convalescent COVID-19. This CDR3 reads CASMVAGEQFF. The CDR3 bases are TGTGCCAGCATGGTGGCTGGTGAGCAGTTCTTC.